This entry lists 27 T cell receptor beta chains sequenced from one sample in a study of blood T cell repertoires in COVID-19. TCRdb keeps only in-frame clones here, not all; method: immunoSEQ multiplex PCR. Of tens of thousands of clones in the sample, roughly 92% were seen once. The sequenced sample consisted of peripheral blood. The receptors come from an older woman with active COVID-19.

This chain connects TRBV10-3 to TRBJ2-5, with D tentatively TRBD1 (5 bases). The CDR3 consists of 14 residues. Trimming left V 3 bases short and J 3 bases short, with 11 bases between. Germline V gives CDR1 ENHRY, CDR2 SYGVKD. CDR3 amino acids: CAISEYGAKETQYF. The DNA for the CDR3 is TGTGCCATCAGTGAATATGGGGCTAAAGAGACCCAGTACTTC.

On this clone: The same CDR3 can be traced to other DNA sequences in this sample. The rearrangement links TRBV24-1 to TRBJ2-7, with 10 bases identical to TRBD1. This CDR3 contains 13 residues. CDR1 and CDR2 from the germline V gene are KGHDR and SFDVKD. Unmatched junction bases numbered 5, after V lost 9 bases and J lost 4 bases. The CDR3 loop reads CATGTGATYEQYF. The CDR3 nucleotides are TGTGCCACCGGGACAGGGGCCACTTACGAGCAGTACTTC.

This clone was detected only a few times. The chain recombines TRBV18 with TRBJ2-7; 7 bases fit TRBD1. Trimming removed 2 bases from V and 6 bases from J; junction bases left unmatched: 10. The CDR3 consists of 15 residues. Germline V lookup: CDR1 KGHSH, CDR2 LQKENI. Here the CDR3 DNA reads TGTGCCAGCTCACCAACAACAGGGGATGCCCCCGAGCAGTACTTC. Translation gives CASSPTTGDAPEQYF.

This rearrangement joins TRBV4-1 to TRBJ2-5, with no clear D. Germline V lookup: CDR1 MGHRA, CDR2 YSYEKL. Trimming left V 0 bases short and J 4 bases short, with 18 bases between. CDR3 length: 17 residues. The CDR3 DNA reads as TGCGCCAGCAGCCAAGATACGGGTTTCGCGGTCGGAGAGACCCAGTACTTC. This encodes CASSQDTGFAVGETQYF.

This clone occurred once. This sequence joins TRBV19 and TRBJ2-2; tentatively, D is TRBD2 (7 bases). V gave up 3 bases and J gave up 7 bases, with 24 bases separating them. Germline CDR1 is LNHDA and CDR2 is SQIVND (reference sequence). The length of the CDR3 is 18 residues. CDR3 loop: CASSIPPGGGRIGGELFF. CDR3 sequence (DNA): TGTGCCAGTAGTATCCCTCCTGGCGGGGGCCGCATCGGCGGGGAGCTGTTTTTT.

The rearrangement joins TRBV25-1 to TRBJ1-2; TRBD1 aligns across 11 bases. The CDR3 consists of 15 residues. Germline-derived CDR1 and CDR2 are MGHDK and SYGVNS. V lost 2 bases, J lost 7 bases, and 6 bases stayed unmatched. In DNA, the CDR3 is TGTGCCAGCAGTGAACCGGACAGGGGGCAGGCTGGCTACACCTTC. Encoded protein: CASSEPDRGQAGYTF.

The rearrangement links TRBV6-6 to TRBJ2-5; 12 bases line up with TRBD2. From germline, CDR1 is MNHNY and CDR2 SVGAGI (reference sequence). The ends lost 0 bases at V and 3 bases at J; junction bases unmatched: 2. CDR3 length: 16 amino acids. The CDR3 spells CASSYSRLAGEETQYF. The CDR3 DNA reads TGTGCCAGCAGTTACTCGAGACTAGCGGGGGAAGAGACCCAGTACTTC.

The CDR3 DNA reads as TGTGCCAGCAGCCGACAGGCCAACTATGGCTACACCTTC. Translation: CASSRQANYGYTF. The chain has TRBV7-9 and TRBJ1-2, with D tentatively TRBD1 (6 bases). Germline-derived CDR1 and CDR2 are SEHNR and FQNEAQ (reference sequence). The CDR3 runs 13 residues. V gave up 5 bases and J gave up 2 bases, with 9 bases separating them. Variable domain in full (rest from reference TRBV7-9 and TRBJ1-2): DTGVSQNPRHKITKRGQNVTFRCDPISEHNRLYWYRQTLGQGPEFLTYFQNEAQLEKSRLLSDRFSAERPKGSFSTLEIQRTEQGDSAMYLCASSRQANYGYTFGSGTRLTVV.

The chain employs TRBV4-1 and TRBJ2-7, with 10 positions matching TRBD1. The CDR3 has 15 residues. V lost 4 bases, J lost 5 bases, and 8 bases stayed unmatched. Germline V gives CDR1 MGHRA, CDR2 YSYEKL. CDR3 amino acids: CASSRIGTGDDEQYF. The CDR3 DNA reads TGCGCCAGCAGCCGCATCGGGACAGGGGATGACGAGCAGTACTTC.

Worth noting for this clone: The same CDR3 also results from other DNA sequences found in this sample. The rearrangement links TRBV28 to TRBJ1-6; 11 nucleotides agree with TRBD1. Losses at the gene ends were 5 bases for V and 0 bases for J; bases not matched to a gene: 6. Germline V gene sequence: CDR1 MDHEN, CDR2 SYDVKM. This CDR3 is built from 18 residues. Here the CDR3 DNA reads TGTGCCAGCAGTCCGGGACAGGGGGGAAGCTCCTATAATTCACCCCTCCACTTT. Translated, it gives CASSPGQGGSSYNSPLHF. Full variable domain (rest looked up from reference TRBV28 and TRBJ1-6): DVKVTQSSRYLVKRTGEKVFLECVQDMDHENMFWYRQDPGLGLRLIYFSYDVKMKEKGDIPEGYSVSREKKERFSLILESASTNQTSMYLCASSPGQGGSSYNSPLHFGNGTRLTVT.

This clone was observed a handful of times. The DNA of the CDR3 is TGTGCCGTCTCGGGGGGCGGGGTACCCAGTGAGCAGTTCTTC. Translated, it gives CAVSGGGVPSEQFF. The chain recombines TRBV21-1 with TRBJ2-1; TRBD2 is the table's D call, not checked against the DNA. TRBV21-1 is annotated as a pseudogene. This CDR3 contains 14 residues.

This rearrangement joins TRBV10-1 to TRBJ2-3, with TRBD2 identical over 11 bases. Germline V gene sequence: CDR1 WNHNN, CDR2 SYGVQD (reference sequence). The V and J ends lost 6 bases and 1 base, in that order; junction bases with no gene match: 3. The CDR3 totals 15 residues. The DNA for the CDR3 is TGCGCCAGCAGCCAGGGACTAGCGGGCACAGATACGCAGTATTTT. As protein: CASSQGLAGTDTQYF.

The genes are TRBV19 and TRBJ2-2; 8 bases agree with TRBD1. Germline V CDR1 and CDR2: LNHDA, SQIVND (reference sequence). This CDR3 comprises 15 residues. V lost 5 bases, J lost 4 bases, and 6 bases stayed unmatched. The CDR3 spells CASSGGQGPTGELFF. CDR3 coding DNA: TGTGCCAGTAGTGGCGGACAGGGACCCACCGGGGAGCTGTTTTTT.

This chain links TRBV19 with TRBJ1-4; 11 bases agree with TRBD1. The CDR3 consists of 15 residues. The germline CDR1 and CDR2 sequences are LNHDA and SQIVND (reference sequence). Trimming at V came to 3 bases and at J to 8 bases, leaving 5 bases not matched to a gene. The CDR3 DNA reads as TGTGCCAGTAGTATCGCCGGGACAGGGGGAGAAAAACTGTTTTTT. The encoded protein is CASSIAGTGGEKLFF.

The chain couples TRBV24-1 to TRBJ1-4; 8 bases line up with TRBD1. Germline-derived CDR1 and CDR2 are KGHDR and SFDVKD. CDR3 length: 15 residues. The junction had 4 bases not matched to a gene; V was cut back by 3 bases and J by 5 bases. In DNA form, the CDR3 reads TGTGCCACCAGTGATCGACAGGGGAGGAATGAAAAACTGTTTTTT. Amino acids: CATSDRQGRNEKLFF.

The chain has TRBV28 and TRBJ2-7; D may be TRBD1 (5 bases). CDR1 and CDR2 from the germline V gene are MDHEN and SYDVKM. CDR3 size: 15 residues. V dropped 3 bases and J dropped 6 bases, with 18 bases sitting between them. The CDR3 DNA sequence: TGTGCCAGCAGTTTGGGTGACAGACAACAAACCGAGCAGTACTTC. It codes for CASSLGDRQQTEQYF.

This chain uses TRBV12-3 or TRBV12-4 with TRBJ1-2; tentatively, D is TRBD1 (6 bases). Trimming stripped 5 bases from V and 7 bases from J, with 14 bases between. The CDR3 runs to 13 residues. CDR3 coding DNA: TGTGCCAGCAGTCCCCGGACAGCCGCTGGCTACACCTTC. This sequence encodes CASSPRTAAGYTF.

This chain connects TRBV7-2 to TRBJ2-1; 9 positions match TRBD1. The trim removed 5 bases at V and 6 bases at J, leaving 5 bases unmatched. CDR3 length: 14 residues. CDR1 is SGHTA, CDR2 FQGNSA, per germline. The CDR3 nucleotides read TGTGCCAGCAGCCGGGGACAGGGAGTCAATGAGCAGTTCTTC. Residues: CASSRGQGVNEQFF.

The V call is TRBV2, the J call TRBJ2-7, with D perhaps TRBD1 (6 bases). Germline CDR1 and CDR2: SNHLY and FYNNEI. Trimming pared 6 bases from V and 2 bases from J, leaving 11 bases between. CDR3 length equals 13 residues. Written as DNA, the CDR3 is TGTGCCAGCAGCGCAGACAGGCCCTACGAGCAGTACTTC. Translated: CASSADRPYEQYF.

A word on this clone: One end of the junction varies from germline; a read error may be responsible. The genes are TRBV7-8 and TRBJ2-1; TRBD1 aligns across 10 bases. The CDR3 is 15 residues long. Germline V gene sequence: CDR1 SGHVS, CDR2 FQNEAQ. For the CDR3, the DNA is TGTGTCAGCAGCTTGGGGACAGGGGCCACTAGGGAGCAGTTCTTC. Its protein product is CVSSLGTGATREQFF.

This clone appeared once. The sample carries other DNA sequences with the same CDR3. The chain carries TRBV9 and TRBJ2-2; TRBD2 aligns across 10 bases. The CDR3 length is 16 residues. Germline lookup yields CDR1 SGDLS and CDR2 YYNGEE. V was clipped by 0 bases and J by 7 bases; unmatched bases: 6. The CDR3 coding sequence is TGTGCCAGCAGCGTAGATCCAGCGGGGGGGGTCGGGGAGCTGTTTTTT. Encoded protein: CASSVDPAGGVGELFF.

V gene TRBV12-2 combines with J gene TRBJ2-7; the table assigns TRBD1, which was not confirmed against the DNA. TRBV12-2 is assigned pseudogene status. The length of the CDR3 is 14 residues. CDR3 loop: CASRLDTGFNEQYF. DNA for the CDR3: TGTGCAAGTCGCTTAGACACAGGGTTCAACGAGCAGTACTTC.

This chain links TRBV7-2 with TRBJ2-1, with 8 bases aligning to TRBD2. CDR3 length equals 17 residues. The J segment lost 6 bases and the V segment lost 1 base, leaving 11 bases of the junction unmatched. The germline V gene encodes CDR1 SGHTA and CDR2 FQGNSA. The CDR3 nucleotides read TGTGCCAGCAGCTTAGGAGTAGCGGGGACCTTCGGCAATGAGCAGTTCTTC. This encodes CASSLGVAGTFGNEQFF.

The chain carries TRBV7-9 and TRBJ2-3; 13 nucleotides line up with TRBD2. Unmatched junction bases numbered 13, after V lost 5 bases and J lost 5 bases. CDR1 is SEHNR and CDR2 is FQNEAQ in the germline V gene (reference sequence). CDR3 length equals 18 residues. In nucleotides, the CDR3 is TGTGCCAGCAGCCAATTTCCGAGACTAGCGGGGGGACTAGATACGCAGTATTTT. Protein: CASSQFPRLAGGLDTQYF.

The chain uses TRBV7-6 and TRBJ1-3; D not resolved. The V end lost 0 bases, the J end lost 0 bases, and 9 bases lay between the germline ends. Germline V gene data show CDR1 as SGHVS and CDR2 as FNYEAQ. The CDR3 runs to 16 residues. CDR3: CASSLAYRSSGNTIYF. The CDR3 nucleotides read TGTGCCAGCAGCTTAGCGTATCGGAGCTCTGGAAACACCATATATTTT.

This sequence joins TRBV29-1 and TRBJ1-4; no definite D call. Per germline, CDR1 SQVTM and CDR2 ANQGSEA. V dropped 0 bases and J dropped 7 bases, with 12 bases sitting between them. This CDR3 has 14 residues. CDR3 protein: CSVEDAGSGEKLFF. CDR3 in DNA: TGCAGCGTTGAAGACGCGGGGTCCGGTGAAAAACTGTTTTTT.

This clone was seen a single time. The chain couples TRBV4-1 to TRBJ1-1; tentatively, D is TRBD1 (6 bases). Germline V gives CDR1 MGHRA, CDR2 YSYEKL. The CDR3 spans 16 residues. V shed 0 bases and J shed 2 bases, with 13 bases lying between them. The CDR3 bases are TGCGCCAGCAGCCAAGATGGGGGGGGCCTTAACACTGAAGCTTTCTTT. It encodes CASSQDGGGLNTEAFF.